This record concerns one TCR beta chain sequence. No antigen is known for it. The sample is drawn from a study of response to subunit inactivated influenza vaccine. Study-level results: There was a suggestion from the authors that each seasonal influenza vaccination recruits few new T cells.

TCRdb processed the RT-PCR reads anew with MiXCR; each CDR3 protein has one entry. The table shows 500,000 to 700,000 distinct CDR3 sequences, with roughly 25% occurring only once. CDR1 MNHNS and CDR2 SASEGT come from the germline V gene. The CDR3 extends over 16 amino acids. V was trimmed by 7 bases and J by 3 bases, leaving 18 bases between them. Separately, the same data were catalogued under a study of T cells expressing NK-cell markers. Turning to that study: The TCR beta cDNA came from 5'RACE template switching with UMIs. Seven sequenced donors out of eight were HCMV-seropositive, one seronegative. Over 5 donors carried dominant NKG2C+ clonotypes that made up about 1.0-8% of their CD8+ T cells. These clonotypes, the leaders elsewhere, also led the CD3+CD56-NKG2C+ fraction in a handful of donors.

Sequenced material: CD4+ T cells sorted from PBMCs, taken 11 to 12 days after vaccination. The chain is built from TRBV6-1 and TRBJ2-2, with D perhaps being TRBD1 or TRBD2 (5 bases each). The origin of this receptor is a man in his fifties who received an inactivated influenza vaccine. The CDR3 nucleotides are TGTGCCAGCAAAGGAAGTCGGGACCGCCACACCGGGGAGCTGTTTTTT. Translation gives CASKGSRDRHTGELFF.